A selection of T cell receptor beta chains follows, all from one sample in a study of T cells in tumors after PD-1 blockade. The data were produced by immunoSEQ multiplex PCR, yet TCRdb's version contains in-frame clones alone and is incomplete. The data show about 20,000 clones, just under 80% seen once. Specimen: PBMCs, collected before anti-PD-1 treatment. The receptor set was obtained from a human donor with basal cell carcinoma. Each CDR3 is given with its conserved first and last residue. A D gene is named only where the DNA matches it firmly.

J gene: TRBJ1-4; D gene: TRBD1; V gene: TRBV3-1/TRBV3-2; CDR3 DNA: TGTGCCAGCAGCCTTGGGGGACAGATGCTTGAAAAACTGTTTTTT; CDR3 protein: CASSLGGQMLEKLFF
J gene: TRBJ2-5; D gene: TRBD2; V gene: TRBV19; CDR3 DNA: TGTGCCAGTAGTATGACTAGCCGAGAGACCCAGTACTTC; CDR3 protein: CASSMTSRETQYF
J gene: TRBJ2-1; D gene: .; V gene: TRBV29-1; CDR3 DNA: TGCAGCGTTGGGCAAACCCGACGGTACAATGAGCAGTTCTTC; CDR3 protein: CSVGQTRRYNEQFF
J gene: TRBJ1-1; D gene: TRBD1; V gene: TRBV28; CDR3 DNA: TGTGCCAGCAGTTTCACGGGGACAGGGGCTGAAGCTTTCTTT; CDR3 protein: CASSFTGTGAEAFF
J gene: TRBJ1-2; D gene: TRBD1; V gene: TRBV6-5; CDR3 DNA: TGTGCCAGCAGTCCTCCCTGGGACAGTGGAGGGGGCTACACCTTC; CDR3 protein: CASSPPWDSGGGYTF
J gene: TRBJ2-7; D gene: .; V gene: TRBV5-4; CDR3 DNA: TGTGCCAGCAGCGGCAGGGGGGTTTCGACGACCTACGAGCAGTACTTC; CDR3 protein: CASSGRGVSTTYEQYF
J gene: TRBJ2-6; D gene: TRBD1; V gene: TRBV5-5; CDR3 DNA: TGTGCCAGCAGCCCCTGGGACAGGGGGGCCTCTGGGGCCAACGTCCTGACTTTC; CDR3 protein: CASSPWDRGASGANVLTF
J gene: TRBJ2-3; D gene: .; V gene: TRBV6-4; CDR3 DNA: TGTGCCAGCAGTGACTCTCCAGAATCCACAGATACGCAGTATTTT; CDR3 protein: CASSDSPESTDTQYF
J gene: TRBJ1-3; D gene: TRBD1; V gene: TRBV4-3; CDR3 DNA: TGCGCCAGCAGCCAAGATATAAGGGGGCCTGGAAACACCATATATTTT; CDR3 protein: CASSQDIRGPGNTIYF
J gene: TRBJ1-2; D gene: .; V gene: TRBV4-1; CDR3 DNA: TGCGCCAGCAGCCAATACCCCTACTATGGCTACACCTTC; CDR3 protein: CASSQYPYYGYTF
J gene: TRBJ1-2; D gene: .; V gene: TRBV6-2/TRBV6-3; CDR3 DNA: TGTGCCAGCAGTTGGAAAGGGCACTATGGCTACACCTTC; CDR3 protein: CASSWKGHYGYTF